This T cell receptor (beta chain) is from a study of cytomegalovirus exposure and HLA in healthy donors (TCRdb year 2017). For the study in its entirety: An earlier analysis of 587 of the donors reported 250 to 300 Gb of sequence data and 117 million unique TCR beta sequences from 150 million to 200 million T cells. Several DR-DQ haplotypes were treated as single units for association and clustering because of strong linkage in the cohort. Donor age, sex, ethnicity and CMV serostatus were collected together with the repertoire data. Among a few hundred genotyped donors of the cohort, an average of approximately 230,000 unique TCR beta nucleotide sequences were sequenced per donor, about a sixth of them non-productive. The T cell repertoires of several hundred subjects were profiled by immunosequencing and related to cytomegalovirus serostatus. In addition to the first cohort of about 650 subjects, a separate validation cohort of about 120 different subjects was used. Of the approximately 370 genotyped donors, 75% to 85% were placed in the genetic ancestry cluster associated with self-reported Caucasian donors. To predict cytomegalovirus infection status, the study combined high-throughput TCR immunosequencing, statistical association of individual TCRs with disease status, and machine learning. HLA typing covered class I and class II loci at four-digit resolution. In an earlier analysis of roughly 600 of the donors, high-throughput TCR beta sequencing was used to judge whether each TCR beta V gene segment behaved as functional or pseudogenic. The study aimed to test whether cataloging public T cell receptors could reveal signatures of past pathogen exposure. In the later analysis, no new phenotypic data were used to find candidate immune exposures; instead, reliance was placed on TCR beta sequences and their occurrence across donors. Every repertoire in the discovery cohort had been generated on one and the same sequencing platform. A later genetic analysis used genome-wide SNP genotypes for about 55% of the 666 donors, treating that subset as a discovery cohort. Typing coverage varied by locus: about 629-640 donors for A, B, C, DRB1 and DQB1; 522 for DQA1; about 570 for DPA1; 400 to 480 for DPB1. An early release covering approximately 600 HLA-typed donors comprised roughly 300 gigabases of sequencing data and around 85 million unique TCR sequences. To study patterns of TCR occurrence, a later analysis re-analyzed previously published TCR beta repertoires from 650 to 750 donors and added high-resolution HLA genotyping. Here is what the overall study found, with its caveats: In vitro tests confirmed that a few of the cytomegalovirus-associated TCR beta chains recognize cytomegalovirus antigens. At a false discovery rate of 0.05, a later analysis linked approximately 18,000 TCR beta sequences to specific HLA alleles. Sequencing depth was assumed to be roughly uniform across donors in the presence/absence analyses, though that assumption may not hold. Some IMGT-functional V segments, including TRBV6-2 and TRBV6-3, could not be told apart with the 87-base-pair reads, so those segments were excluded. This cohort had only TCR beta chains sequenced, and the lack of alpha or paired-chain data limited which features could be detected. In a later analysis, most CMV-associated TCR beta chains were found to appear HLA-restricted, with HLA associations seemingly driven largely by CMV exposure. Assigning TCR associations to individual alleles was difficult when HLA alleles, especially DR and DQ, strongly co-occurred. In the study, around 160 TCR beta chains were listed as associated with cytomegalovirus. Most TCR sequences were observed very rarely across donors, whereas some public TCRs were present in many individuals. The sequencing pipeline was judged likely to have produced a cluster of highly shared sequence variants as a technical artifact. A further reported finding was that TCR beta sequences accurately predicted the HLA-A and HLA-B alleles for most subjects in the first cohort. In both the original and validation cohorts, the classifier was reported to diagnose cytomegalovirus status with high specificity and sensitivity. The earlier analysis of about 600 of the donors excluded 15 to 20 rarely observed V segments, including chromosome 9 orphons, because counts were too low. Correlated functional status among segregating V segments might reflect linkage disequilibrium, but an unknown experimental factor could not be ruled out. According to the authors, the approach could potentially be generalized to other disease states and immunological phenotypes. According to a later analysis, parvovirus B19, influenza, CMV and Epstein-Barr virus appeared linked to several top co-occurrence clusters. A later analysis found that HLA-associated TCR beta chains were more clonally expanded and had lower generation probabilities than equally common non-associated chains. Because HLA typing was missing for some donors at each locus, association tests included only the typed subset. An association between a missense DCLRE1C variant and V-gene and J-gene trimming of TCR beta chains was found in a later genetic analysis and replicated in an independent cohort. The only immune exposure information available for the cohort was CMV serostatus. Broadly in line with IMGT annotations, most TCR beta V segments showed up in productive rearrangements about 87% or about 30% of the time in an earlier analysis of 450 to 750 of the donors. According to a later analysis, TCR association rates differed among HLA loci, with DRB1 alleles showing the most associated TCRs and HLA-C alleles showing the fewest. In a later genetic analysis, fewer N-insertions in productive TCRs were reported among donors in an Asian-associated ancestry cluster than the roughly 700-donor mean.

About this clone itself: What this receptor recognizes is not known. Base qualities are missing; no much larger clone stands one base away.

The germline V gene (reference sequence) gives CDR1 as WNHNN and CDR2 as SYGVQD. The CDR3 numbers 15 residues from cysteine through phenylalanine. The sequence is cut down to CDR3 DNA, 45 bases in frame from base 1. At the junction V is shortened by 3 bases and J by 3 bases, with 15 bases in between. Library method: the immunoSEQ multiplex PCR assay. A mixture of 60 forward primers for TCR Vbeta segments and 13 reverse primers for TCR Jbeta segments was used in the multiplex PCR. The CDR3 region of rearranged TCR beta genes was amplified from genomic DNA with a multiplex PCR assay. The amplified TCR beta libraries were sequenced on the Illumina HiSeq System as 87-base-pair reads. Under the source paper's analysis protocol: Across the 670 or so repertoires, a later analysis counted tens of millions of unique TCR beta chains, 9.5 million to 13 million of which were shared by at least two donors. Raw reads were error-corrected and collapsed into unique sequences by a nearest-neighbor algorithm in which closely related sequences were merged to remove PCR and sequencing errors. To assign V, D and J gene segments, CDR3 sequences were aligned to IMGT reference sequences. Each retained sequence needed at least a six-nucleotide match to both a V gene segment and a J gene segment. Rearrangements were classified as productive when the CDR3 lacked stop codons and remained in frame with V and J, and all other rearrangements were classified as non-productive. CDR3 was defined by IMGT convention, running from the second conserved V-encoded cysteine to the conserved J-encoded phenylalanine. The earlier analysis of fewer than 700 of the donors excluded sequences that lacked an unambiguous match to a single V gene segment. In an earlier analysis of almost 600 of the donors, a V segment was called functional when productive rearrangements were above 56.7%, and segregating when the standard deviation between donors exceeded 5%. A statistical classification framework was developed to diagnose cytomegalovirus status using the catalog of TCR beta chain sequences. V and J gene assignment, in a later analysis, came from comparing TCR nucleotide sequences with IMGT/GENE-DB human TR gene sequences. Using the TCRdist pipeline, a later analysis assigned CDR3 sequences along with most-parsimonious VDJ recombination scenarios. In a later analysis, each TCR beta chain was defined by its CDR3 amino acid sequence together with its V-gene family, and reads without a unique V-gene family were excluded. A later analysis removed roughly 590 highly shared, low-generation-probability nucleotide sequences to deal with suspected cross-contamination and a sequencing artifact. A later analysis calculated a clonal expansion index for each public chain from normalized within-repertoire ranks of inferred template counts. In a later analysis, generation probabilities were computed with a VDJ recombination model fitted to out-of-frame rearrangements, and the resulting probabilities were checked against IGoR. A later analysis scored TCR-TCR, TCR-HLA and TCR-CMV co-occurrence with hypergeometric tests, applying a repertoire-size bias correction to TCR pairs. False discovery rates were estimated in a later analysis by permuting HLA or CMV assignments 20 times. In a later analysis, co-occurring TCRs were grouped using DBSCAN, and TCRdist sequence similarity was added for clustering within HLA-allele-positive subsets. For co-occurrence clustering, repertoires with fewer than 30,000 or more than 120,000 public chains were excluded, along with roughly five repertoires with anomalous nucleotide sharing. Here the immuneACCESS table is served through TCRdb, limited to in-frame sequences with V and J called. Missing clones are a known gap in these copies; in checked studies unresolved V genes cover under half, and the rest lacks a known reason. From that table come the V and J calls and clone size; the DNA was used to work out D and trimming. Counted in this sample were 150,000 to 200,000 clones; roughly four fifths of them appeared once. Clones ranked in the top ten supply roughly 4.3% of the sample.

The cohort comprised around 690 healthy bone marrow donors. Cohort members were all nominally healthy when sampled, although unrecorded immune exposures were likely present. The donor tested CMV seropositive, placing the donor among the 289 seropositive members of the cohort. Every donor gave a peripheral blood sample, and the peripheral blood mononuclear cells from that sample were used for TCR beta sequencing. The Qiagen DNeasy Blood Extraction Kit was used to extract genomic DNA from the blood cell samples. The chain uses TRBV10-1 and TRBJ2-7, and the D gene may be TRBD1, 5 bases matching. The receptor was isolated from a man aged 45-65 years in good health and CMV-seropositive. Input material: PBMCs. The DNA sequence is as follows: TGCGCCAGCAGTGAAGAGGTTTCAGGGAACTACGAGCAGTACTTC. Its protein reads: CASSEEVSGNYEQYF.